This section outlines one T cell receptor beta chain sequence together with its context. What it recognizes is unknown. The sample is drawn from a study of T cells expressing NK-cell markers. CDR1 is LGHNA and CDR2 is YNFKEQ in the germline V gene. CDR3 size: 15 residues. Study-level results: For a handful of donors, these clonotypes were likewise the leading ones in the CD3+CD56-NKG2C+ fraction.

Researchers built TCR beta cDNA using 5'RACE template switching with UMIs. TCRdb reanalyzed the 5' RACE reads, giving one entry per CDR3 protein sequence and no DNA. Its listing shows over 250,000 distinct CDR3 sequences. This clonotype originated in a woman between 18 and 70 years old in good health. The sequenced material came from blood T cells: a sorted CD56 or NKG2C T cell subset, CD4+ or CD8+ T cells, or bulk PBMC T cells (not recorded which). J is TRBJ2-2 and V is TRBV4-2. The CDR3 loop is CASSQRKANTGELFF.